The T cell receptor (beta chain) under discussion was sequenced for a study of T cell responses to AZD1222 COVID-19 vaccine. Clones were sequenced by immunoSEQ multiplex PCR, and TCRdb holds only the in-frame ones, with some missing. Of about 140,000 clones in the sample, more than 85% were seen once. Turning to this clone: Its cognate antigen is unknown.

CDR1 is SGHTA and CDR2 is FQGNSA in the germline V gene. Losses at the gene ends were 5 bases for V and 2 bases for J; bases not matched to a gene: 6. There are 15 residues in the CDR3. General study results and limits: Every sample of the repertoires postdated the peak T cell response.

The source of this sequence is an adult in good health. The gene calls are TRBV7-2 and TRBJ2-7, with 10 bases identical to TRBD1. The input for sequencing was peripheral blood, taken on day 0 of AZD1222 vaccination. CDR3 sequence (DNA): TGTGCCAGCAGCCCCACCGGGACAGGGGCCTACGAGCAGTACTTC. Translated: CASSPTGTGAYEQYF. Variable domain in full (rest from reference TRBV7-2 and TRBJ2-7): GAGVSQSPSNKVTEKGKDVELRCDPISGHTALYWYRQSLGQGLEFLIYFQGNSAPDKSGLPSDRFSAERTGGSVSTLTIQRTQQEDSAVYLCASSPTGTGAYEQYFGPGTRLTVT.